The source of this T cell receptor (beta chain) is a study of shared clonotypes between healthy human individuals. The healthy adult donors were HIV-negative and reported no recent acute infections or vaccinations. The authors split each subset's genomic DNA evenly across several immunoSEQ plates. This table comes from immunoSEQ multiplex PCR, and its TCRdb copy is limited to in-frame clones, with some not included. The repertoire holds roughly 1 million clones, with 60% to 80% as singletons. Specimen: memory CD4+ T cells sorted from blood. Subset here: CD45RA-negative fraction. The receptor was derived from a man between 18 and 29 years old in good health.

The DNA of the CDR3 is TGTGCCAGCTCACACAGCGATAATTCACCCCTCCACTTT. The encoded protein is CASSHSDNSPLHF. J is TRBJ1-6 and V is TRBV18; no clear D. CDR3 length: 13 residues. Per the germline V gene, CDR1 is KGHSH and CDR2 is LQKENI. V shed 4 bases and J shed 5 bases, with 6 bases lying between them.